This TCR beta chain comes out of a study of blood T cell repertoires in COVID-19. This CDR3 spans 13 amino acids. The V gene end was trimmed by 5 bases and the J gene end by 5 bases; junction bases not matched to a gene: 3. Looked up from germline, CDR1 is SEHNR and CDR2 is FQNEAQ (reference sequence). Per the authors' pipeline: The assay estimated nucleated cells by amplifying reference gene primers. Sequenced by immunoSEQ multiplex PCR; TCRdb stores in-frame clones only, minus some. Clonal size and the V and J genes are those of that table, whereas D and trimming came from the DNA. The profile shows around 120,000 clones, about 85% of them singletons.

This clonotype originated in a human donor in a cohort sampled during active COVID-19. Sequenced sample: peripheral blood. The chain uses TRBV7-9 and TRBJ2-1; 7 bases agree with TRBD1. The CDR3 DNA reads as TGTGCCAGCAGCCTCGACAGGGACAATGAGCAGTTCTTC. It is translated as CASSLDRDNEQFF.